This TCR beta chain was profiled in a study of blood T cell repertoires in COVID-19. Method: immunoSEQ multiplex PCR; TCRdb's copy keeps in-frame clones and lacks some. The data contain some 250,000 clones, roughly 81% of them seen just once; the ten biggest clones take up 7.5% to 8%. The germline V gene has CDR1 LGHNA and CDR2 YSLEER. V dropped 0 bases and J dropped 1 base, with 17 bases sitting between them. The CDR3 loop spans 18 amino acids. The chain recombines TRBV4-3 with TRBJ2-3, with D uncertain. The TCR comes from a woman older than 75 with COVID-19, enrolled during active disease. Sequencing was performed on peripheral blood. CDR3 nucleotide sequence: TGCGCCAGCAGCCAAGAGTCTGACATCCTCTTTGGCACAGATACGCAGTATTTT. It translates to CASSQESDILFGTDTQYF.